This T cell receptor (beta chain) was sequenced during a study of shared clonotypes between healthy human individuals. Naive CD8 cells, CD45RO-negative and positively selected for CCR7, excluded terminally differentiated effector memory CD45RA+ cells. This CDR3 is 14 amino acids long. V shed 3 bases and J shed 5 bases, with 13 bases lying between them. The germline gives CDR1 SGHDN, CDR2 FVKESK. Each subset's genomic DNA was split evenly across several immunoSEQ plates. This table comes from immunoSEQ multiplex PCR, and its TCRdb copy is limited to in-frame clones, with some not included. The sample has around 2,100,000 clones, just under 95% seen once; the top ten hold more than 0.9%.

V gene TRBV14 combines with J gene TRBJ1-2; possible D gene TRBD1, 6 bases. The clonotype comes from a man between 18 and 29 years old in good health. Sequencing was performed on naive CD8+ T cells sorted from blood. CDR3 in amino acids: CASSQETGIYGYTF. In DNA, the CDR3 is TGTGCCAGCAGCCAGGAGACAGGAATTTATGGCTACACCTTC.